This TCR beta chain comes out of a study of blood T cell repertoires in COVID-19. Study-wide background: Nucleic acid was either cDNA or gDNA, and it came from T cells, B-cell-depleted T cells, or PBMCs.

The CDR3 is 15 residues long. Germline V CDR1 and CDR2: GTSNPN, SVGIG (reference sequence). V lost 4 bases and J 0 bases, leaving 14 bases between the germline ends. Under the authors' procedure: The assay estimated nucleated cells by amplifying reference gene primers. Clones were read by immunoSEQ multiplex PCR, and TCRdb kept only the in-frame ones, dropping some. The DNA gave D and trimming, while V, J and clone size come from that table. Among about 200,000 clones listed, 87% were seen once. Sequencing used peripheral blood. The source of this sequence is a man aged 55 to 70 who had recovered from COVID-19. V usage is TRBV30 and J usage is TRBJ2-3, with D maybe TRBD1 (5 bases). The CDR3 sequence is CAWTRGSPSTDTQYF. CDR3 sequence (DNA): TGTGCCTGGACAAGGGGATCGCCTAGCACAGATACGCAGTATTTT.